The present T cell receptor beta chain was sequenced within a study of T cell responses to AZD1222 COVID-19 vaccine. Broader study findings: CD4 TCRs associated with vaccination spanned spike, dominating at 160-218 and 743-854. Clonal diversity may have been underestimated in mostly white British donors.

Comment on this clone: Its antigen is unknown.

The protocol was immunoSEQ multiplex PCR, while the TCRdb copy is restricted to in-frame clones and leaves out a portion. The data show roughly 120,000 clones, 70% to 90% seen once. The source of this sequence is an adult in good health. This material consisted of peripheral blood, taken on day 0 of MenACWY control vaccination.

The CDR3: CASSLIRGAANEKLFF. CDR3 coding DNA: TGTGCCAGCAGCTTGATTCGAGGGGCGGCGAATGAAAAACTGTTTTTT. The gene calls are TRBV5-6 and TRBJ1-4; D is perhaps TRBD1 (5 bases). The CDR3 consists of 16 residues. CDR1 is SGHDT and CDR2 is YYEEEE in the germline V gene. The V end lost 1 base, the J end lost 5 bases, and 15 bases lay between the germline ends.